This passage covers 27 T cell receptor beta chains from one sample sequenced in a study of CD8 T cells in Susac syndrome. The authors reverse transcribed roughly 0.5 to 1 ug RNA with random hexamers. TCRdb re-analysed the immunoSEQ multiplex PCR reads in MiXCR, keeping a single row per CDR3 protein. The table lists a few hundred thousand distinct CDR3 sequences, over 85% of them singletons. The sample consisted of CD4+ T cells from PBMCs. The receptors here all came from a human donor with multiple sclerosis.

The V and J genes are TRBV7-2 and TRBJ1-2; 7 bases are shared with TRBD1. CDR1 and CDR2 from the germline V gene are SGHTA and FQGNSA. The CDR3 contains 15 residues. Unmatched junction bases numbered 9, after V lost 2 bases and J lost 6 bases. CDR3: CASSLLAQGVDGYTF. As DNA, the CDR3 is TGTGCCAGCAGCTTATTGGCGCAGGGGGTTGATGGCTACACCTTC.

Here the CDR3 DNA reads TGTGCCAGCAGCCCCCGCTTAGGTTCATACATTCAGTACTTC. Its protein is CASSPRLGSYIQYF. V usage is TRBV7-9 and J usage is TRBJ2-4, with D unresolved. Trimming pared 5 bases from V and 8 bases from J, leaving 16 bases between. The CDR3 consists of 14 residues. Germline assignment: CDR1 SEHNR and CDR2 FQNEAQ (reference sequence). Supplemented by reference TRBV7-9 and TRBJ2-4, the full variable domain reads DTGVSQNPRHKITKRGQNVTFRCDPISEHNRLYWYRQTLGQGPEFLTYFQNEAQLEKSRLLSDRFSAERPKGSFSTLEIQRTEQGDSAMYLCASSPRLGSYIQYFGAGTRLSVL.

The genes are TRBV5-1 and TRBJ1-4; D is uncertain. V was cut by 0 bases and J by 5 bases, with 8 bases left in between. Germline loops: CDR1 SGHRS, CDR2 YFSETQ. The CDR3 totals 14 residues. The CDR3 here is CASSLATANEKLFF. In nucleotides, the CDR3 is TGCGCCAGCAGCTTGGCCACAGCGAATGAAAAACTGTTTTTT.

This chain uses TRBV18 with TRBJ2-4; D gene unclear. Trimming stripped 4 bases from V and 0 bases from J, with 16 bases between. Germline CDR1 and CDR2: KGHSH and LQKENI. This CDR3 comprises 17 residues. Here the CDR3 reads CASSLITVSLAKNIQYF. The CDR3 DNA reads TGTGCCAGCTCACTGATCACAGTGTCTCTAGCCAAAAACATTCAGTACTTC.

As DNA, the CDR3 is TGCGCCAGCAGCTTGGGGCTTGGGGAGACCCAGTACTTC. Translation: CASSLGLGETQYF. The rearrangement links TRBV5-1 to TRBJ2-5; D gene ambiguous. The CDR3 is made up of 13 amino acids. In germline, CDR1 is SGHRS, CDR2 YFSETQ. Trimming pared 0 bases from V and 5 bases from J, leaving 8 bases between.

V and J are TRBV6-1 and TRBJ2-5; D tentatively reads TRBD1 or TRBD2 (5 bases each). The germline CDR1 and CDR2 sequences are MNHNS and SASEGT. The V gene lost 1 base and the J gene lost 2 bases, with 5 bases spanning the gap. This CDR3 has 13 amino acids. The CDR3 protein is CASSEGGQETQYF. DNA for the CDR3: TGTGCCAGCAGTGAAGGGGGGCAAGAGACCCAGTACTTC.

The chain couples TRBV19 to TRBJ1-5; D perhaps matches TRBD1 (6 bases). Trimming took 5 bases from V and 0 from J, leaving 17 bases between them. CDR1 and CDR2 (germline): LNHDA, SQIVND (reference sequence). The CDR3 covers 17 residues. This CDR3 is CASSPSGQKYSNQPQHF. CDR3 nucleotides: TGTGCCAGTAGTCCTTCCGGACAGAAATATAGCAATCAGCCCCAGCATTTT.

The genes are TRBV3-1 and TRBJ1-2; TRBD1 aligns across 9 bases. Germline V gene data show CDR1 as LGHDT and CDR2 as YNNKEL (reference sequence). The CDR3 has 15 amino acids. The trim removed 1 base at V and 8 bases at J, leaving 8 bases unmatched. CDR3 DNA sequence: TGTGCCAGCAGCCAAGGACCGGGACAGGGCCGGGGCTACACCTTC. Protein: CASSQGPGQGRGYTF.

This chain connects TRBV6-5 to TRBJ2-3, with 9 bases that match TRBD2. This CDR3 is 16 amino acids long. Germline V gives CDR1 MNHEY, CDR2 SVGAGI. Trimming cost V 0 bases and J 4 bases; bases outside gene matches: 5. DNA for the CDR3: TGTGCCAGCAGTTACTCGAGTAGCGGGGGCCCAGATACGCAGTATTTT. Its translation is CASSYSSSGGPDTQYF.

This clonotype has more than one count but fewer than ten. This chain uses TRBV6-1 with TRBJ1-1; D unclear. CDR3 size: 12 residues. Germline-derived CDR1 and CDR2 are MNHNS and SASEGT. Between the trimmed V and J ends, which lost 11 bases and 0 bases, there was a span of 10 bases. The CDR3 spells CAASTVNTEAFF. The CDR3 region has the DNA TGTGCCGCGTCGACGGTGAACACTGAAGCTTTCTTT.

The J gene is TRBJ2-5, the V gene TRBV12-3 or TRBV12-4; D is uncertain. Trimming removed 5 bases at V and 6 bases at J, with 13 bases between. The CDR3 runs to 13 residues. In DNA form, the CDR3 reads TGTGCCAGCAGTCTCCCTGCTGCGAAGACCCAGTACTTC. Translated: CASSLPAAKTQYF.

V is TRBV20-1 and J is TRBJ2-4; 7 nucleotides line up with TRBD1. The CDR3 contains 15 residues. V lost 6 bases, J lost 1 base, and 9 bases stayed unmatched. CDR1 and CDR2 from the germline V gene are DFQATT and SNEGSKA (reference sequence). CDR3 bases: TGCAGTGCCATTGACAGGGTCTGGGCCAAAAACATTCAGTACTTC. Protein: CSAIDRVWAKNIQYF.

This rearrangement joins TRBV27 to TRBJ2-7; D might be TRBD1 (5 bases). V lost 5 bases, J lost 0 bases, and 11 bases lay in between. This CDR3 region has 14 residues. From germline, CDR1 is MNHEY and CDR2 SMNVEV (reference sequence). The CDR3: CASSRQRSSYEQYF. The CDR3 region has the DNA TGTGCCAGCAGTAGACAGAGGAGCTCCTACGAGCAGTACTTC.

This clonotype appeared once. This chain uses TRBV4-1 with TRBJ2-5; the D gene is possibly TRBD1 (6 bases). V dropped 3 bases and J dropped 0 bases, with 11 bases sitting between them. The CDR3 has 15 amino acids. The V gene's germline CDR1 is MGHRA and CDR2 YSYEKL. CDR3 nucleotides: TGCGCCAGCAGCCAGGACGACAGGTACCAAGAGACCCAGTACTTC. This encodes CASSQDDRYQETQYF.

This chain uses TRBV28 with TRBJ2-3; D is unresolved. The germline V gene encodes CDR1 MDHEN and CDR2 SYDVKM. The CDR3 length is 13 residues. V was trimmed by 5 bases and J by 9 bases, leaving 15 bases between them. CDR3 sequence (DNA): TGTGCCAGCAGTCCCCCGGCGGAAAAGACGCAGTATTTT. This gives the protein CASSPPAEKTQYF.

This clonotype has a single count. CDR3 sequence: CASSRLAGKDTQYF. Written as DNA, the CDR3 is TGTGCCAGCAGCCGGCTGGCGGGAAAGGATACGCAGTATTTT. This rearrangement joins TRBV3-1 to TRBJ2-3; D might be TRBD2 (6 bases). The CDR3 has 14 amino acids. V was clipped by 4 bases and J by 6 bases, with 14 bases between them. Germline V lookup: CDR1 LGHDT, CDR2 YNNKEL (reference sequence).

The J gene is TRBJ1-2, the V gene TRBV12-3 or TRBV12-4, with D uncertain. The CDR3 runs 10 residues. The V and J ends lost 5 bases and 5 bases respectively, with 3 bases between them. The CDR3 protein is CASSGYGYTF. CDR3 nucleotide sequence: TGTGCCAGCAGTGGGTATGGCTACACCTTC.

The genes are TRBV27 and TRBJ1-2, with 9 positions matching TRBD1. Per the germline V gene, CDR1 is MNHEY and CDR2 is SMNVEV (reference sequence). This CDR3 comprises 14 residues. V trimming: 8 bases; J trimming: 3 bases; junction bases outside the gene matches: 7. CDR3 nucleotides: TGTGCCAGCGGGCTGGGACAGGGTGACTATGGCTACACCTTC. Translating gives CASGLGQGDYGYTF.

The chain recombines TRBV5-6 with TRBJ1-2; D may be TRBD1 (5 bases). V was shortened by 0 bases and J by 4 bases, with 10 bases between the two germline ends. The CDR3 extends over 14 amino acids. Per germline, CDR1 SGHDT and CDR2 YYEEEE. CDR3 DNA sequence: TGTGCCAGCAGCTTGGTAGGGGTCGGCTATGGCTACACCTTC. It specifies CASSLVGVGYGYTF.

CDR3 DNA sequence: TGCAGCGCAGAGGACGGCGGTTATGGCTACACCTTC. This encodes CSAEDGGYGYTF. This chain connects TRBV29-1 to TRBJ1-2; D not resolved. The CDR3 covers 12 residues. The V gene lost 7 bases and the J gene lost 5 bases, with 14 bases spanning the gap. The germline CDR1 and CDR2 sequences are SQVTM and ANQGSEA. The full variable domain, its missing parts supplied by reference TRBV29-1 and TRBJ1-2, is SAVISQKPSRDICQRGTSLTIQCQVDSQVTMMFWYRQQPGQSLTLIATANQGSEATYESGFVIDKFPISRPNLTFSTLTVSNMSPEDSSIYLCSAEDGGYGYTFGSGTRLTVV.

The chain recombines TRBV30 with TRBJ1-1; D perhaps matches TRBD1 (5 bases). The germline V gene encodes CDR1 GTSNPN and CDR2 SVGIG (reference sequence). V dropped 3 bases and J dropped 10 bases, with 15 bases sitting between them. This CDR3 spans 12 amino acids. The CDR3 DNA is TGTGCCTGGAGGGGGGTCAGGGTAAGAGCTTTCTTT. It encodes CAWRGVRVRAFF.

V usage is TRBV28 and J usage is TRBJ1-2, with a tentative D call TRBD1 (6 bases). Trimming shortened V by 5 bases and J by 4 bases, and 14 bases separated the two germline ends. CDR1 is MDHEN, CDR2 SYDVKM, per germline. CDR3 length equals 14 residues. CDR3 in amino acids: CASSPTGILYGYTF. The CDR3 coding sequence is TGTGCCAGCAGTCCAACAGGGATCCTCTATGGCTACACCTTC.

V gene TRBV5-6 combines with J gene TRBJ2-7; D is perhaps TRBD2 (5 bases). CDR1 and CDR2 from the germline V gene are SGHDT and YYEEEE. V dropped 0 bases and J dropped 2 bases, with 12 bases sitting between them. The CDR3 is 15 residues long. This CDR3 reads CASSLGGYGPYEQYV. DNA of the CDR3: TGTGCCAGCAGCTTGGGAGGGTACGGCCCCTACGAGCAGTACGTC.

V usage is TRBV30 and J usage is TRBJ1-5; no clear D. Germline V CDR1 and CDR2: GTSNPN, SVGIG (reference sequence). The CDR3 length is 13 residues. Trimming pared 4 bases from V and 0 bases from J, leaving 7 bases between. This chain's CDR3 is CAWKQNSNQPQHF. The CDR3 nucleotides are TGTGCCTGGAAACAGAATAGCAATCAGCCCCAGCATTTT.

V usage is TRBV7-9 and J usage is TRBJ1-2; no clear D gene. The germline V gene encodes CDR1 SEHNR and CDR2 FQNEAQ (reference sequence). The V end was cut by 0 bases, the J end by 0 bases, with 8 bases between. This CDR3 comprises 15 residues. The CDR3 region is CASSLAGSSNYGYTF. CDR3 in DNA: TGTGCCAGCAGCTTAGCCGGCAGCTCTAACTATGGCTACACCTTC.

The chain joins TRBV6-5 to TRBJ1-2; 9 bases line up with TRBD1. The trim removed 8 bases at V and 10 bases at J, leaving 11 bases unmatched. This CDR3 region has 13 residues. The germline CDR1 and CDR2 sequences are MNHEY and SVGAGI. CDR3 region: CASGTGSGVSYTF. CDR3 nucleotide sequence: TGTGCCAGCGGGACAGGGAGTGGTGTGTCCTACACCTTC.

The rearrangement links TRBV29-1 to TRBJ2-2; a weak D match, TRBD2 (6 bases). The germline CDR1 and CDR2 sequences are SQVTM and ANQGSEA. The ends were cut back, 5 bases at V and 7 bases at J, with 20 bases in the middle. CDR3 length: 15 residues. The chain's CDR3 is CSVPGYPGSSGELFF. CDR3 DNA: TGCAGCGTTCCCGGTTATCCCGGGAGTAGCGGGGAGCTGTTTTTT.